This T cell receptor beta chain was sequenced during a study of patients and donors after allogeneic stem cell transplantation. This clonotype was observed a handful of times. The V and J ends lost 5 bases and 6 bases respectively, with 20 bases between them. Germline V CDR1 and CDR2: SEHNR, FQNEAQ (reference sequence). This CDR3 is built from 16 residues. TCRdb re-analysed the RT-PCR reads in MiXCR, keeping a single row per CDR3 protein. The sample consists of 400,000 to 450,000 distinct CDR3 sequences, approximately 16% of them appearing once. This clonotype was sampled from a human donor who was either an allogeneic HSCT recipient or a stem cell or donor lymphocyte infusion donor (not recorded which). It is not recorded whose cells these are; they may come from a transplant donor. The V and J genes are TRBV7-9 and TRBJ2-1, with D possibly matching TRBD1 (7 bases). Sequencing input: blood, either unsorted or a sorted T cell fraction (not recorded which). CDR3 coding DNA: TGTGCCAGCAGCCCCCGACAGGGAGGAAAAAGCAATGAGCAGTTCTTC. The encoded protein is CASSPRQGGKSNEQFF.